A selection of T cell receptor beta chains follows, all from one sample in a study of chemoradiotherapy in HPV16-positive cancers. Assay: immunoSEQ multiplex PCR; the TCRdb copy retains only in-frame clones and omits some. The sample includes about 30,000 clones, 91% of them seen just once. The sequences come from blood, collected from a patient who underwent chemoradiotherapy. The source is a human donor with HPV-associated anogenital cancer. CDR3s include the opening cysteine and the closing phenylalanine or tryptophan. Fields, in order: clone size, D gene, J gene, V gene, CDR3 protein, CDR3 DNA. The D gene is left open where the match is weak. For some rows the clone size is stated as once, few or many, or as a class when expanded; others skip it.

.	.	TRBJ1-2	TRBV30	CAWSVREGTFYGYTF	TGTGCCTGGAGTGTACGTGAAGGAACCTTCTATGGCTACACCTTC
.	TRBD1	TRBJ2-7	TRBV30	CAWNHDRGVWQYF	TGTGCCTGGAACCACGACAGGGGGGTTTGGCAGTACTTC
.	.	TRBJ2-7	TRBV5-1	CASSLGIFYGEQYF	TGCGCCAGCAGTCTCGGGATATTTTATGGCGAGCAGTACTTC
once	.	TRBJ2-2	TRBV6-5	CATRDPFRGTGELFF	TGTGCCACCCGGGACCCCTTCCGGGGCACCGGGGAGCTGTTTTTT
.	.	TRBJ2-2	TRBV7-8	CASSPALPGAGELFF	TGTGCCAGCAGCCCAGCTCTACCGGGGGCCGGGGAGCTGTTTTTT
medium-sized	.	TRBJ1-3	TRBV28	CASSFEGRVGNTIYF	TGTGCCAGCAGTTTCGAGGGTCGGGTAGGAAACACCATATATTTT
.	TRBD2	TRBJ2-7	TRBV6-5	CASSYSLAGAYEQYF	TGTGCCAGCAGTTACTCGCTCGCGGGAGCCTACGAGCAGTACTTC
.	TRBD1	TRBJ2-7	TRBV2	CASSPPRQGGSEQYF	TGTGCCAGCAGTCCTCCCCGACAGGGGGGTAGCGAGCAGTACTTC
.	TRBD1	TRBJ2-7	TRBV6-5	CASRSLGQGLYEQYF	TGTGCCAGCAGGTCACTGGGACAGGGGCTATACGAGCAGTACTTC
.	TRBD1	TRBJ1-6	TRBV5-8	CASSPGQADSPLHF	TGTGCCAGCAGCCCGGGACAGGCAGATTCACCCCTCCACTTT
.	.	TRBJ2-5	TRBV5-1	CASSLRPQETQYF	TGCGCCAGCAGCTTGCGGCCCCAGGAGACCCAGTACTTC
.	TRBD1	TRBJ2-7	TRBV11-2	CASSSSDFQGESEQYF	TGTGCCAGCAGCTCCAGTGATTTTCAGGGGGAATCAGAGCAGTACTTC
.	.	TRBJ2-5	TRBV5-1	CASSFGGETQYF	TGCGCCAGCAGCTTCGGAGGCGAGACCCAGTACTTC
.	TRBD1	TRBJ1-2	TRBV13	CASRLTGGHQGYTF	TGTGCCAGCAGGTTGACAGGGGGTCATCAGGGCTACACCTTC
.	TRBD2	TRBJ2-2	TRBV2	CASTPTSGANTGELFF	TGTGCCAGCACCCCCACAAGCGGGGCGAACACCGGGGAGCTGTTTTTT
.	.	TRBJ2-5	TRBV6-6	CASSPLGGTETQYF	TGTGCCAGCAGTCCTCTCGGCGGGACGGAGACCCAGTACTTC
medium-sized	.	TRBJ1-3	TRBV5-5	CASSLRGDPGNTIYF	TGTGCCAGCAGCTTGAGGGGGGACCCTGGAAACACCATATATTTT
.	TRBD1	TRBJ2-7	TRBV5-1	CASSLGSGQTNEQYF	TGCGCTAGCAGCTTGGGGTCGGGACAGACTAACGAGCAGTACTTC
.	.	TRBJ2-5	TRBV7-2	CASSLEASVGETQYF	TGTGCCAGCAGCTTAGAGGCCAGCGTAGGGGAGACCCAGTACTTC
few	.	TRBJ2-1	TRBV7-3	CASSLVGTTYNEQFF	TGTGCCAGCAGCTTAGTAGGTACAACCTACAATGAGCAGTTCTTC
once	.	TRBJ2-7	TRBV28	CASSLDGGIREQYF	TGTGCCAGCAGTTTAGATGGAGGTATACGAGAGCAGTACTTC
.	.	TRBJ2-5	TRBV5-6	CASSSTGEVKETQYF	TGTGCCAGCAGCTCCACAGGGGAGGTAAAAGAGACCCAGTACTTC
.	.	TRBJ2-2	TRBV11-1	CASSLKAGVRGELFF	TGTGCCAGCAGCTTAAAGGCAGGGGTTCGCGGGGAGCTGTTTTTT
.	TRBD1	TRBJ1-3	TRBV29-1	CSVADRLLSGNTIYF	TGCAGCGTTGCGGACAGGCTTCTCTCTGGAAACACCATATATTTT
.	TRBD2	TRBJ2-7	TRBV7-8	CASSFSGNYEQYF	TGTGCCAGCAGCTTTAGCGGGAACTACGAGCAGTACTTC
once	TRBD2	TRBJ2-2	TRBV28	CASSPGGAGTGELFF	TGTGCCAGCAGCCCCGGGGGGGCGGGCACCGGGGAGCTGTTTTTT
.	.	TRBJ1-1	TRBV7-6	CASSLGWKNTEAFF	TGTGCCAGCAGCCTGGGATGGAAGAACACTGAAGCTTTCTTT
.	TRBD2	TRBJ2-1	TRBV6-4	CASSVLAGDYNEQFF	TGTGCCAGCAGTGTACTAGCGGGGGACTACAATGAGCAGTTCTTC
.	.	TRBJ1-6	TRBV6-5	CASRFVQGAPLHF	TGTGCCAGCAGATTCGTCCAGGGAGCACCCCTCCACTTT
.	.	TRBJ2-7	TRBV20-1	CSARPSYEQYF	TGCAGTGCTAGGCCTAGCTACGAGCAGTACTTC
.	TRBD2	TRBJ2-1	TRBV7-9	CASSNQLAGVDEQFF	TGTGCCAGCAGCAACCAACTAGCGGGAGTCGATGAGCAGTTCTTC
.	.	TRBJ2-3	TRBV28	CASSPPSGLTDTQYF	TGTGCCAGCAGCCCCCCCAGCGGGCTCACAGATACGCAGTATTTT
.	TRBD1	TRBJ1-2	TRBV5-1	CASSLGDRDYGYTF	TGCGCCAGCAGCTTGGGCGACAGGGACTATGGCTACACCTTC
.	.	TRBJ1-5	TRBV7-5	CVRSLPGFYSNQPQHF	TGTGTCAGAAGCTTGCCGGGGTTCTATAGCAATCAGCCCCAGCATTTT
.	.	TRBJ2-7	TRBV11-2	CASSLDRTSEEQYF	TGTGCCAGCAGCTTAGATAGGACATCAGAAGAGCAGTACTTC
.	TRBD1	TRBJ1-3	TRBV6-6	CASSYQGGGGNTIYF	TGTGCCAGCAGTTACCAAGGGGGCGGTGGAAACACCATATATTTT
.	.	TRBJ2-7	TRBV5-1	CASSLDPAPPAYEQYF	TGCGCCAGCAGCTTGGATCCAGCGCCCCCCGCCTACGAGCAGTACTTC
.	.	TRBJ2-3	TRBV30	CAWSPLGNTGLDTQYF	TGTGCCTGGAGTCCCCTCGGGAATACAGGGTTAGATACGCAGTATTTT
.	.	TRBJ2-2	TRBV5-1	CASGRTVTNTGELFF	TGCGCCAGCGGAAGGACGGTTACGAACACCGGGGAGCTGTTTTTT
.	TRBD1	TRBJ1-5	TRBV7-8	CASSSGGRGYQPQHF	TGTGCCAGCAGCTCGGGTGGCAGGGGGTATCAGCCCCAGCATTTT
.	.	TRBJ2-1	TRBV27	CASRTAWNEQFF	TGTGCCAGCAGGACAGCATGGAATGAGCAGTTCTTC
.	TRBD1	TRBJ1-5	TRBV4-3	CASSQEYRGNQPQHF	TGCGCCAGCAGCCAAGAATACAGGGGGAATCAGCCCCAGCATTTT
.	.	TRBJ2-5	TRBV7-9	CASSLIGARNFQETQYF	TGTGCCAGCAGCTTAATCGGCGCGCGGAACTTCCAAGAGACCCAGTACTTC
.	.	TRBJ1-2	TRBV27	CASSLSPGAINYGYTF	TGTGCCAGCAGTTTAAGTCCGGGGGCCATAAACTATGGCTACACCTTC
.	.	TRBJ2-3	TRBV11-3	CASSTLQGDTQYF	TGTGCCAGCAGCACCCTACAGGGAGATACGCAGTATTTT
once	.	TRBJ1-3	TRBV2	CASRAPGGNTIYF	TGTGCCAGCAGGGCTCCGGGAGGAAACACCATATATTTT
.	.	TRBJ2-4	TRBV19	CASSRGWPLLAKNIQYF	TGTGCCAGTAGTAGAGGGTGGCCCTTGCTAGCCAAAAACATTCAGTACTTC
.	.	TRBJ2-3	TRBV4-2	CASSQDSALGTDTQYF	TGTGCCAGCAGCCAAGATTCGGCGCTAGGAACAGATACGCAGTATTTT
.	.	TRBJ1-1	TRBV7-9	CASSLGRETFF	TGTGCCAGCAGCTTAGGGAGGGAAACTTTCTTT
once	.	TRBJ1-2	TRBV7-5	CVRSPPPPAGNYGYTF	TGTGTCAGAAGCCCTCCCCCCCCCGCAGGGAATTATGGCTACACCTTC
.	TRBD2	TRBJ2-2	TRBV11-3	CASSPLAGGNTGELFF	TGTGCCAGCAGCCCTCTAGCGGGAGGGAACACCGGGGAGCTGTTTTTT
.	TRBD2	TRBJ2-3	TRBV6-4	CASSEEAGGSRDTQYF	TGTGCCAGCAGTGAAGAGGCGGGGGGTTCTAGAGATACGCAGTATTTT
few	.	TRBJ1-2	TRBV27	CASSLSRATGGHTF	TGTGCCAGCAGTTTATCGAGGGCGACAGGCGGCCACACCTTC
.	.	TRBJ2-5	TRBV6-5	CASAGGVRETQYF	TGTGCCTCCGCAGGGGGGGTGCGAGAGACCCAGTACTTC
.	.	TRBJ2-5	TRBV29-1	CSARGETQYF	TGCAGCGCCCGAGGGGAGACCCAGTACTTC
.	TRBD1	TRBJ1-4	TRBV4-2	CASSLGQENEKLFF	TGTGCCAGCAGCCTCGGACAGGAGAATGAAAAACTGTTTTTT
.	.	TRBJ1-2	TRBV6-6	CASIPRGGNYGYTF	TGTGCCAGCATCCCGCGGGGGGGGAACTATGGCTACACCTTC
.	.	TRBJ1-6	TRBV19	CASHSTPAAYNSPLHF	TGTGCCAGTCATTCGACCCCCGCGGCCTATAATTCACCCCTCCACTTT
.	.	TRBJ2-5	TRBV7-9	CASSLKQERQETQYF	TGTGCCAGCAGCTTAAAACAGGAGCGCCAAGAGACCCAGTACTTC
.	.	TRBJ2-1	TRBV27	CASSLSGPVDPYNEQFF	.